The next 30 T cell receptor beta chains were all read from a single sample in a study of blood T cell repertoires in COVID-19. The table came from immunoSEQ multiplex PCR; TCRdb's copy has only in-frame clones and leaves some out. The table includes about 230,000 clones, roughly 88% detected once. Material: peripheral blood. Receptors were obtained from a woman aged 40 to 50 who had recovered from COVID-19.

The rearrangement joins TRBV7-2 to TRBJ1-5; TRBD1 agrees at 8 bases. Germline-derived CDR1 and CDR2 are SGHTA and FQGNSA. This CDR3 spans 13 amino acids. V lost 3 bases to trimming and J lost 16 bases; unmatched junction nucleotides: 11. The CDR3 DNA reads as TGTGCCAGCAGCTTTAGTCAGGGGGCGGTCATCCATTTT. It translates to CASSFSQGAVIHF.

This chain connects TRBV7-3 to TRBJ1-6, with TRBD1 identical over 12 bases. Germline V CDR1 and CDR2: SGHTA, FQGTGA. CDR3 size: 14 residues. V was pared by 5 bases and J by 10 bases, with 3 bases of the junction left unmatched. The CDR3 region is CASSAGTGGSPLHF. Here the CDR3 DNA reads TGTGCCAGCAGCGCCGGGACAGGGGGCTCACCCCTCCACTTT.

The rearrangement uses TRBV5-1 and TRBJ2-5, with D perhaps TRBD2 (6 bases). The V end was cut by 0 bases, the J end by 0 bases, with 12 bases between. Looked up from germline, CDR1 is SGHRS and CDR2 is YFSETQ. This CDR3 region has 16 residues. The CDR3 nucleotides read TGCGCCAGCAGCTTGGCCGGGGGAATTTACCAAGAGACCCAGTACTTC. It encodes CASSLAGGIYQETQYF. Combining the CDR3 with reference TRBV5-1 and TRBJ2-5 gives the whole variable domain KAGVTQTPRYLIKTRGQQVTLSCSPISGHRSVSWYQQTPGQGLQFLFEYFSETQRNKGNFPGRFSGRQFSNSRSEMNVSTLELGDSALYLCASSLAGGIYQETQYFGPGTRLLVL.

V and J are TRBV5-1 and TRBJ1-4, with D perhaps TRBD1 (5 bases). The CDR3 has 15 amino acids. The germline gives CDR1 SGHRS, CDR2 YFSETQ. V was pared by 4 bases and J by 4 bases, with 14 bases between. CDR3 DNA sequence: TGCGCCAGCAGCCCCGACAGCGTTATTAATGAAAAACTGTTTTTT. This codes for CASSPDSVINEKLFF.

The chain joins TRBV10-3 to TRBJ1-1; D is possibly TRBD1 (6 bases). Trimming took 2 bases from V and 8 from J, leaving 27 bases between them. CDR3 length: 18 residues. Germline CDR1 reads ENHRY; CDR2 reads SYGVKD. The CDR3 region is CAISEPNHRESQFSEAFF. In DNA, the CDR3 is TGTGCCATCAGTGAGCCCAACCACAGGGAGTCCCAATTTTCCGAAGCTTTCTTT.

With respect to this clone: One end of the junction is discordant with germline, which a read error may explain. This CDR3 is also generated by other DNA sequences in the sample. The genes are TRBV19 and TRBJ1-5, with 8 bases aligning to TRBD1. The CDR3 covers 16 residues. Germline loops: CDR1 LNHDA, CDR2 SQIVND (reference sequence). This chain's CDR3 is CASSIEVGQVGQPQHF. CDR3 bases: TGTGCCAGCAGTATTGAGGTGGGACAGGTCGGGCAGCCCCAGCATTTT.

The gene calls are TRBV11-3 and TRBJ1-2; D is possibly TRBD1 (6 bases). Germline V lookup: CDR1 SGHNT, CDR2 YENEEA. CDR3 length equals 15 residues. Trimming left V 1 base short and J 7 bases short, with 16 bases between. The CDR3 region is CASSLGTGNPSGYTF. The CDR3 DNA reads TGTGCCAGCAGCTTAGGAACAGGGAACCCCTCTGGCTACACCTTC.

The chain employs TRBV3-1 (or the pseudogene TRBV3-2) and TRBJ2-7; tentatively, D is TRBD2 (6 bases). The germline V and J ends were trimmed by 4 bases and 2 bases, with 12 bases remaining between them. Germline CDR1 reads LGHDT; CDR2 reads YNNKEL (reference sequence). The CDR3 has 14 residues. CDR3 loop: CASSLGGFPYEQYF. CDR3 nucleotide sequence: TGTGCCAGCAGCCTAGGAGGGTTTCCCTACGAGCAGTACTTC.

V gene TRBV13 combines with J gene TRBJ2-2; no firm D call. This CDR3 region has 17 residues. Per germline, CDR1 PRHDT and CDR2 FYEKMQ (reference sequence). Trimming took off 9 bases at V and 3 bases at J, with 23 bases between the two ends. The CDR3 here is CASLNSIRSPYTGELFF. The CDR3 region has the DNA TGTGCCAGTCTTAATAGTATCAGGTCTCCCTACACCGGGGAGCTGTTTTTT.

The chain recombines TRBV11-3 with TRBJ2-3; tentative D call: TRBD2 (6 bases). The CDR3 has 15 amino acids. With 4 bases removed from V and 2 bases from J, the gap between germline ends came to 13 bases. The germline V gene has CDR1 SGHNT and CDR2 YENEEA. The CDR3, as DNA: TGTGCCAGCAGCTACCTTGGCGGGGCCACAGATACGCAGTATTTT. As protein: CASSYLGGATDTQYF.

V gene TRBV5-1 combines with J gene TRBJ2-1; D unclear. CDR1 is SGHRS and CDR2 is YFSETQ in the germline V gene. V lost 0 bases, J lost 0 bases, and 7 bases lay in between. The CDR3 is 15 amino acids. The CDR3 spells CASSLARSSYNEQFF. CDR3 nucleotides: TGCGCCAGCAGCTTGGCACGGAGCTCCTACAATGAGCAGTTCTTC.

V and J are TRBV5-1 and TRBJ2-6; D call uncertain. The V gene lost 7 bases and the J gene lost 5 bases, with 16 bases spanning the gap. Germline CDR1 is SGHRS and CDR2 is YFSETQ. The CDR3 has 15 amino acids. The CDR3 coding sequence is TGCGCCAGCCCCCCGGTCGAACTCTGGGCCAACGTCCTGACTTTC. Translating gives CASPPVELWANVLTF.

The chain couples TRBV3-1 (or the pseudogene TRBV3-2) to TRBJ2-5; D might be TRBD2 (7 bases). The CDR3 contains 17 residues. V was clipped by 0 bases and J by 1 base, with 15 bases between them. The germline CDR1 and CDR2 sequences are LGHDT and YNNKEL (reference sequence). CDR3 in amino acids: CASSQDSAGAIQETQYF. The CDR3 region has the DNA TGTGCCAGCAGCCAAGACTCGGCGGGGGCAATCCAAGAGACCCAGTACTTC.

The chain employs TRBV6-2 or TRBV6-3 and TRBJ1-2; D not certain. Trimming removed 0 bases from V and 4 bases from J, with 12 bases in between. The CDR3 is 15 residues long. Germline CDR1 is MNHEY and CDR2 is SVGEGT. CDR3 DNA: TGTGCCAGCAGTTACTCAAGTAAAGGCGGCTATGGCTACACCTTC. Its protein is CASSYSSKGGYGYTF.

The genes are TRBV13 and TRBJ1-1; TRBD1 agrees at 8 bases. The trim removed 7 bases at V and 2 bases at J, leaving 3 bases unmatched. Germline lookup yields CDR1 PRHDT and CDR2 FYEKMQ (reference sequence). The CDR3 runs to 13 residues. The CDR3 region is CASKQGGNTEAFF. CDR3 DNA: TGTGCCAGCAAACAGGGGGGAAACACTGAAGCTTTCTTT.

The gene calls are TRBV30 and TRBJ1-1; 11 bases are shared with TRBD1. Unmatched junction bases numbered 10, after V lost 3 bases and J lost 4 bases. This CDR3 has 16 amino acids. CDR1 is GTSNPN, CDR2 SVGIG, per germline (reference sequence). CDR3 in amino acids: CAWRFFGGTGGTEAFF. CDR3 DNA: TGTGCCTGGAGATTCTTTGGAGGGACAGGGGGCACTGAAGCTTTCTTT.

This clone was counted a single time. This chain links TRBV19 with TRBJ2-7; TRBD1 matches at 7 bases. The length of the CDR3 is 15 residues. CDR1 LNHDA and CDR2 SQIVND come from the germline V gene (reference sequence). The V and J ends lost 1 base and 0 bases, in that order; junction bases with no gene match: 3. CDR3 in amino acids: CASSIGTGRSYEQYF. CDR3 coding DNA: TGTGCCAGTAGTATAGGGACAGGACGCTCCTACGAGCAGTACTTC. Variable domain in full (rest from reference TRBV19 and TRBJ2-7): DGGITQSPKYLFRKEGQNVTLSCEQNLNHDAMYWYRQDPGQGLRLIYYSQIVNDFQKGDIAEGYSVSREKKESFPLTVTSAQKNPTAFYLCASSIGTGRSYEQYFGPGTRLTVT.

V is TRBV27 and J is TRBJ1-1, with 9 bases identical to TRBD1. Trimming at V came to 5 bases and at J to 3 bases, leaving 7 bases not matched to a gene. This CDR3 comprises 15 residues. In germline, CDR1 is MNHEY, CDR2 SMNVEV (reference sequence). The CDR3 reads CASSPWDRVDTEAFF. CDR3 in DNA: TGTGCCAGCAGTCCCTGGGACAGGGTGGACACTGAAGCTTTCTTT.

The rearrangement uses TRBV11-3 and TRBJ2-3; 10 nucleotides line up with TRBD2. CDR3 length: 16 amino acids. The germline gives CDR1 SGHNT, CDR2 YENEEA. With V trimmed by 4 bases and J by 4 bases, 8 bases remained unmatched. The CDR3 nucleotides are TGTGCCAGCAGCTCCCTCTTAGCGGGGGGTCCAGATACGCAGTATTTT. Translation gives CASSSLLAGGPDTQYF.

The chain joins TRBV19 to TRBJ1-2; TRBD1 matches 7 bases. The length of the CDR3 is 14 residues. V trimming: 3 bases; J trimming: 4 bases; junction bases outside the gene matches: 5. Germline CDR1 reads LNHDA; CDR2 reads SQIVND (reference sequence). The CDR3: CASSIRQGGYGYTF. Here the CDR3 DNA reads TGTGCCAGTAGTATCAGACAGGGAGGCTATGGCTACACCTTC.

Regarding this clone: This clone may be a read error of a much larger clone one base away. The J gene is TRBJ2-6, the V gene TRBV28; D gene ambiguous. The ends were cut back, 2 bases at V and 2 bases at J, with 4 bases in the middle. The length of the CDR3 is 14 residues. In germline, CDR1 is MDHEN, CDR2 SYDVKM. The CDR3 DNA is TGTGCCAGCAGTTTAATAACTGGGGCCAACGTCCTGACTTTC. Its translation: CASSLITGANVLTF.

In its sample, this clone was seen a few times. The chain recombines TRBV5-1 with TRBJ1-6, with TRBD1 identical over 8 bases. Per the germline V gene, CDR1 is SGHRS and CDR2 is YFSETQ. The CDR3 loop spans 16 amino acids. J lost 5 bases, V lost 1 base, and 5 bases had no gene match. CDR3 coding DNA: TGCGCCAGCAGCTTGTTTTCGACAGGGGATAATTCACCCCTCCACTTT. This codes for CASSLFSTGDNSPLHF.

This clone has just a few counts. The CDR3 is CASSLRGTSYTGELFF. For the CDR3, the DNA is TGTGCCAGCAGCCTGAGGGGGACTAGCTATACCGGGGAGCTGTTTTTT. The chain combines TRBV5-4 with TRBJ2-2, with TRBD2 identical over 9 bases. The CDR3 runs 16 residues. Unmatched junction bases numbered 9, after V lost 4 bases and J lost 5 bases. Germline V gene lookup returns CDR1 SGHNT and CDR2 YYREEE (reference sequence).

This rearrangement joins TRBV2 to TRBJ1-5, with 7 bases fitting TRBD1. J was trimmed by 5 bases and V by 4 bases; bases with no gene match: 2. The CDR3 covers 13 residues. CDR1 and CDR2 from the germline V gene are SNHLY and FYNNEI. CDR3 sequence: CASSGQGHQPQHF. The CDR3 DNA sequence: TGTGCCAGCAGTGGACAGGGTCATCAGCCCCAGCATTTT.

This clone was observed a few times. The chain has TRBV7-9 and TRBJ1-2; 8 nucleotides line up with TRBD1. The trim removed 3 bases at V and 6 bases at J, leaving 6 bases unmatched. CDR1 is SEHNR, CDR2 FQNEAQ, per germline (reference sequence). The length of the CDR3 is 14 residues. CDR3 DNA: TGTGCCAGCAGCTTGGGGGGACAGGTAAATGGCTACACCTTC. It specifies CASSLGGQVNGYTF.

This clone was detected only a few times. The same CDR3 is also encoded by other DNA sequences in this sample. The chain is built from TRBV19 and TRBJ1-1, with no clear D. The CDR3 covers 13 residues. Germline V gives CDR1 LNHDA, CDR2 SQIVND (reference sequence). V was shortened by 3 bases and J by 2 bases, with 7 bases between the two germline ends. This CDR3 reads CASSIYRNTEAFF. CDR3 coding DNA: TGTGCCAGTAGTATTTACAGAAACACTGAAGCTTTCTTT.

The CDR3 nucleotides read TGTGCCACCAGTGATCCCGGGGACAGAGAAAAAACTAGCACAGATACGCAGTATTTT. Translation: CATSDPGDREKTSTDTQYF. The gene calls are TRBV24-1 and TRBJ2-3, with 7 bases fitting TRBD1. Trimming took 3 bases from V and 0 from J; bases not matched to a gene: 14. Germline values: CDR1 KGHDR, CDR2 SFDVKD. There are 19 residues in the CDR3.

This sequence joins TRBV6-5 and TRBJ1-5; tentatively, D is TRBD1 (5 bases). The germline V and J ends were trimmed by 7 bases and 7 bases, with 20 bases remaining between them. Germline-derived CDR1 and CDR2 are MNHEY and SVGAGI. CDR3 length: 15 residues. The CDR3 reads CASTSGPQGRQPQHF. CDR3 bases: TGTGCCAGCACCTCCGGTCCGCAGGGTAGGCAGCCCCAGCATTTT.

The chain carries TRBV6-6 and TRBJ1-5; 10 bases align to TRBD1. This CDR3 has 16 residues. Germline V gene data show CDR1 as MNHNY and CDR2 as SVGAGI (reference sequence). J lost 7 bases, V lost 0 bases, and 6 bases had no gene match. CDR3 in amino acids: CASSYSGQGEGQPQHF. CDR3 in DNA: TGTGCCAGCAGTTACTCAGGACAGGGGGAGGGACAGCCCCAGCATTTT.

The rearrangement uses TRBV7-2 and TRBJ1-2; TRBD1 agrees at 9 bases. The CDR3 spans 13 residues. From germline, CDR1 is SGHTA and CDR2 FQGNSA. The V and J ends lost 5 bases and 8 bases, in that order; junction bases with no gene match: 6. CDR3 loop: CASSARTGVGYTF. The CDR3 DNA sequence: TGTGCCAGCAGCGCCCGGACAGGGGTCGGCTACACCTTC.